This passage covers 18 T cell receptor beta chains from one sample sequenced in a study of memory CD4+ T cells and cytomegalovirus serostatus. The sort gate was single viable CD3+CD4+CD8-CD45RO+ cells for memory CD4+ T cells. The table came from immunoSEQ multiplex PCR; TCRdb's copy has only in-frame clones and leaves some out. Among about 57,000 clones listed, approximately 79% were seen once. Sequenced input: memory CD4+ T cells from blood. These receptor sequences come from an adult in good health and CMV-seronegative.

In the case of this clone: Mismatch with germline at one junction end may stem from a read error. The V and J genes are TRBV7-7 and TRBJ2-1, with D possibly being TRBD1 (6 bases). The CDR3 has 15 residues. The germline gives CDR1 SSHAT, CDR2 FNYEAQ (reference sequence). This CDR3 is CASSLATGWGNEQFF. For the CDR3, the DNA is TGTGCTAGCAGCTTAGCCACAGGGTGGGGTAATGAGCAGTTCTTC.

This clone has a handful of counts. V is TRBV4-2 and J is TRBJ1-1; D not certain. CDR1 LGHNA and CDR2 YNFKEQ come from the germline V gene. Trimming took off 4 bases at V and 1 base at J, with 13 bases between the two ends. The CDR3 is 15 amino acids. The CDR3 spells CASSLVMGPNTEAFF. In nucleotides, the CDR3 is TGTGCCAGCAGCCTCGTGATGGGCCCGAACACTGAAGCTTTCTTT.

This chain links TRBV19 with TRBJ1-1; tentatively, D is TRBD1 (5 bases). The germline CDR1 and CDR2 sequences are LNHDA and SQIVND (reference sequence). V dropped 3 bases and J dropped 1 base, with 9 bases sitting between them. The CDR3 totals 14 residues. DNA of the CDR3: TGTGCCAGTAGTATTCAGGGCGGGAACACTGAAGCTTTCTTT. It codes for CASSIQGGNTEAFF.

This clone came up a few times. The chain links TRBV7-9 to TRBJ1-4; D is perhaps TRBD1 (5 bases). Trimming removed 4 bases from V and 8 bases from J, with 23 bases in between. The CDR3 spans 17 residues. Germline V CDR1 and CDR2: SEHNR, FQNEAQ (reference sequence). CDR3 in amino acids: CASSYPKGRARGEKLFF. The CDR3 DNA is TGTGCCAGCAGCTACCCCAAGGGGAGGGCAAGAGGCGAAAAACTGTTTTTT.

J is TRBJ2-2 and V is TRBV28; D unresolved. CDR3 length: 14 amino acids. Germline V gene sequence: CDR1 MDHEN, CDR2 SYDVKM. Trimming shortened V by 7 bases and J by 2 bases, and 11 bases separated the two germline ends. The CDR3: CASKGLLNTGELFF. The CDR3 DNA is TGTGCCAGCAAGGGTCTCCTCAACACCGGGGAGCTGTTTTTT.

The rearrangement links TRBV5-1 to TRBJ2-5; TRBD2 matches at 13 bases. CDR1 is SGHRS and CDR2 is YFSETQ in the germline V gene. The CDR3 has 17 amino acids. V gave up 3 bases and J gave up 5 bases; unmatched junction bases: 10. In DNA form, the CDR3 reads TGCGCCAGCAGCTCCGGACTAGCGGGAGAGGTTCGGGAGACCCAGTACTTC. Its protein is CASSSGLAGEVRETQYF.

The chain couples TRBV6-1 to TRBJ2-5; no clear D. The ends were cut back, 6 bases at V and 7 bases at J, with 12 bases in the middle. Germline CDR1 and CDR2: MNHNS and SASEGT. The CDR3 is made up of 12 amino acids. In DNA, the CDR3 is TGTGCCAGCAGCGACGGCCAGCGGACCCAGTACTTC. It codes for CASSDGQRTQYF.

This chain connects TRBV6-4 to TRBJ2-2; the D gene is possibly TRBD2 (6 bases). Germline CDR1 MRHNA, CDR2 SNTAGT. The CDR3 runs 14 residues. The V gene lost 7 bases and the J gene lost 4 bases, with 13 bases spanning the gap. CDR3 loop: CASKEFSGTGELFF. Written as DNA, the CDR3 is TGTGCCAGCAAGGAGTTTAGCGGCACCGGGGAGCTGTTTTTT.

The chain carries TRBV20-1 and TRBJ1-6; D ambiguous. The germline gives CDR1 DFQATT, CDR2 SNEGSKA (reference sequence). This CDR3 comprises 10 residues. CDR3 DNA: TGCAGCGCCGAGGGTTCACCCCTCCACTTT. As protein: CSAEGSPLHF.

V is TRBV6-5 and J is TRBJ2-7, with 7 bases matching TRBD1. J gave up 2 bases and V 2 bases, and 3 bases lay outside the gene matches. The CDR3 consists of 14 residues. CDR1 and CDR2 (germline): MNHEY, SVGAGI. The CDR3 coding sequence is TGTGCCAGCAGTTACGGACAGGTCCCCTACGAGCAGTACTTC. Translation gives CASSYGQVPYEQYF.

This chain joins TRBV18 and TRBJ2-3; D possibly matches TRBD1 or TRBD2 (5 bases each). The ends were cut back, 3 bases at V and 5 bases at J, with 15 bases in the middle. This CDR3 has 15 amino acids. The germline gives CDR1 KGHSH, CDR2 LQKENI. The CDR3 nucleotides read TGTGCCAGCTCACCTACCAGGGTTGGGAGAGATACGCAGTATTTT. This codes for CASSPTRVGRDTQYF.

The gene calls are TRBV7-3 and TRBJ1-1; D is unresolved. Germline lookup yields CDR1 SGHTA and CDR2 FQGTGA. V lost 7 bases and J 0 bases, leaving 15 bases between the germline ends. The CDR3 extends over 15 amino acids. CDR3 residues: CASTTNPGVNTEAFF. DNA for the CDR3: TGTGCCAGCACCACCAACCCGGGAGTGAACACTGAAGCTTTCTTT.

J is TRBJ1-1 and V is TRBV25-1; possibly TRBD1 for D (5 bases). Trimming removed 7 bases at V and 12 bases at J, with 18 bases between. This CDR3 has 12 residues. The germline gives CDR1 MGHDK, CDR2 SYGVNS. As DNA, the CDR3 is TGTGCCAGCAATGGATGGGCAGGGCGATCTTTCTTT. Its translation is CASNGWAGRSFF.

This chain links TRBV18 with TRBJ2-3; TRBD2 matches at 8 bases. V was pared by 1 base and J by 1 base, with 7 bases of the junction left unmatched. Germline CDR1 KGHSH, CDR2 LQKENI. This CDR3 has 17 amino acids. The CDR3 protein is CASSPLKLTSGTDTQYF. In DNA form, the CDR3 reads TGTGCCAGCTCACCACTAAAATTGACTAGCGGCACAGATACGCAGTATTTT.

The V call is TRBV10-3, the J call TRBJ1-6, with TRBD1 as a possible D gene (6 bases). The CDR3 totals 16 residues. CDR1 is ENHRY, CDR2 SYGVKD, per germline. Trimming cost V 0 bases and J 2 bases, with 8 bases left between them. CDR3 region: CAISESGGPYNSPLHF. The CDR3 region has the DNA TGTGCCATCAGTGAGTCGGGGGGCCCCTATAATTCACCCCTCCACTTT.

The CDR3 loop is CASSSSGGTDTQYF. DNA for the CDR3: TGTGCCAGCAGTTCTAGCGGGGGCACAGATACGCAGTATTTT. This chain uses TRBV2 with TRBJ2-3; 9 bases are shared with TRBD2. The CDR3 consists of 14 residues. CDR1 is SNHLY, CDR2 FYNNEI, per germline. V trimming: 5 bases; J trimming: 1 base; junction bases outside the gene matches: 1. The whole variable domain, remainder taken from reference TRBV2 and TRBJ2-3, is EPEVTQTPSHQVTQMGQEVILRCVPISNHLYFYWYRQILGQKVEFLVSFYNNEISEKSEIFDDQFSVERPDGSNFTLKIRSTKLEDSAMYFCASSSSGGTDTQYFGPGTRLTVL.

The sample holds one count of this clone. The CDR3 here is CASSILQLNQPQHF. CDR3 DNA sequence: TGTGCCAGTAGTATCCTGCAACTCAATCAGCCCCAGCATTTT. The chain recombines TRBV19 with TRBJ1-5; D is undetermined. Germline assignment: CDR1 LNHDA and CDR2 SQIVND (reference sequence). The CDR3 sequence is 14 residues long. With 3 bases removed from V and 3 bases from J, the gap between germline ends came to 9 bases.

This sequence joins TRBV5-1 and TRBJ1-1; no firm D call. Germline V gene data show CDR1 as SGHRS and CDR2 as YFSETQ. V was clipped by 0 bases and J by 5 bases, with 11 bases between them. The CDR3 covers 14 residues. The CDR3 DNA follows: TGCGCCAGCAGCTTGGAGGCGGTGGGGACTGAAGCTTTCTTT. This gives the protein CASSLEAVGTEAFF.